This T cell receptor beta chain stems from a study of cytomegalovirus exposure and HLA in healthy donors. Study at large: Per a later analysis, the approximately 600 first-cohort and approximately 120 validation repertoires shared one platform.

The V end was cut by 5 bases, the J end by 7 bases, with 12 bases between. CDR3 size: 13 residues. The germline CDR1 and CDR2 sequences are SEHNR and FQNEAQ (reference sequence). Study results and caveats: The study designated around 150 TCR beta chains cytomegalovirus-associated.

Generated by immunoSEQ multiplex PCR, the TCRdb table keeps only in-frame clones and is missing some. This sample has around 240,000 clones, with roughly 90% found just once. With respect to this clone: As yet, its antigen is unknown.

The donors were in the approximately 130-subject validation cohort, distinct from the approximately 700-subject first cohort. The specimen was PBMCs. The TCR sequence derives from a young woman in good health and CMV-seronegative. This chain joins TRBV7-9 and TRBJ2-1; weak D call: TRBD1 (5 bases). The CDR3, as DNA: TGTGCCAGCAGCCCAAGGGGCAATAATGAGCAGTTCTTC. Translating it yields CASSPRGNNEQFF.